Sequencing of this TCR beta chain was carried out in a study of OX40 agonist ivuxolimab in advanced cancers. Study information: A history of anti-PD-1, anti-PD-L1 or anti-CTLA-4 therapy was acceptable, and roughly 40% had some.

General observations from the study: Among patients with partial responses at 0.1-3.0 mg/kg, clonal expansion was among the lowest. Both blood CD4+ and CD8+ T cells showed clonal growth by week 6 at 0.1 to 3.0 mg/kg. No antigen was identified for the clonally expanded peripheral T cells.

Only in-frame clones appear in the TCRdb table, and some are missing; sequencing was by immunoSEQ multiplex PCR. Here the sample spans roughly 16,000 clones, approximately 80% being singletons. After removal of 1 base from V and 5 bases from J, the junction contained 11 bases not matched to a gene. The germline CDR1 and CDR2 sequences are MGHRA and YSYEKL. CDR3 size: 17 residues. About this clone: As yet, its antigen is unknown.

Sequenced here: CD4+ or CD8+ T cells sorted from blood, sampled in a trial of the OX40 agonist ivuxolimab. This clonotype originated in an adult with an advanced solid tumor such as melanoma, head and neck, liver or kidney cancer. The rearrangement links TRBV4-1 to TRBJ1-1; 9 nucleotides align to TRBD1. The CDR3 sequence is CASSQVDGQGIRTEAFF. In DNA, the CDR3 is TGCGCCAGCAGCCAAGTGGATGGACAGGGGATCCGGACTGAAGCTTTCTTT.